This T cell receptor (beta chain) was sequenced during a study of human T cells and chemical hapten exposure. Study results and limitations: TCRs above 1 in 1000 frequency did not change with DPC sensitization.

This clonotype was seen ten or more times. Its specificity is not known. Germline CDR1 and CDR2: SGHRS and YFSETQ. The CDR3 spans 16 residues. The ends lost 4 bases at V and 5 bases at J; junction bases unmatched: 12. Specified time point: healthy volunteer bleed at 6 weeks. The starting material, unfractionated whole blood, was used for total RNA extraction. Single cDNA molecules in the library carried unique molecular identifiers attached during preparation. Authors' processing steps: Samples ranged from about 20,000 to 750,000 TCRs, with a median of about 96,000. TCRdb processed the RACE reads anew with MiXCR; each CDR3 protein has one entry. V and J calls and clone size were set by TCRdb, not the authors. In the table there are 55,000 to 75,000 distinct CDR3 sequences, roughly 6.1% of which are singletons.

This rearrangement joins TRBV5-1 to TRBJ2-1; 7 bases match TRBD2. This receptor was taken from a female donor in good health. Some clones in this sample may be carry-over from other donors' samples. Sequencing was carried out using whole blood. Written as DNA, the CDR3 is TGCGCCAGCAGCCCCCTTTTGGCGGGAGACAACAATGAGCAGTTCTTC. Protein: CASSPLLAGDNNEQFF. Full variable domain (remainder filled in from reference TRBV5-1 and TRBJ2-1): KAGVTQTPRYLIKTRGQQVTLSCSPISGHRSVSWYQQTPGQGLQFLFEYFSETQRNKGNFPGRFSGRQFSNSRSEMNVSTLELGDSALYLCASSPLLAGDNNEQFFGPGTRLTVL.